Below are 14 T cell receptor beta chains sequenced from a single sample in a study of OX40 agonist ivuxolimab in advanced cancers. Sequencing used immunoSEQ multiplex PCR; TCRdb keeps in-frame clones, though not all of them. The data hold around 50,000 clones, with 85% to 90% observed a single time. The sequencing here drew on CD4+ or CD8+ T cells sorted from blood, taken in a trial of the OX40 agonist ivuxolimab. Receptors were obtained from an adult with an advanced solid tumor such as melanoma, head and neck, liver or kidney cancer.

The CDR3 region has the DNA TGTGCCAACAGCGGGGGGGCCGGTGAGCAGTTCTTC. Translation gives CANSGGAGEQFF. The chain carries TRBV19 and TRBJ2-1; 10 bases agree with TRBD2. This CDR3 has 12 residues. V was clipped by 10 bases and J by 9 bases; unmatched bases: 6. CDR1 is LNHDA and CDR2 is SQIVND in the germline V gene (reference sequence).

The chain employs TRBV29-1 and TRBJ2-1; TRBD2 matches at 8 bases. The V gene's germline CDR1 is SQVTM and CDR2 ANQGSEA. Losses at the gene ends were 5 bases for V and 4 bases for J; bases not matched to a gene: 7. The CDR3 runs to 14 residues. CDR3 sequence (DNA): TGCAGCGTTACGGGGGGGGCGGGTTACAATGAGCAGTTCTTC. This codes for CSVTGGAGYNEQFF.

This clone was observed once. The chain couples TRBV5-6 to TRBJ2-7; 9 bases match TRBD1. CDR1 and CDR2 (germline): SGHDT, YYEEEE. The CDR3 sequence is 15 residues long. V gave up 5 bases and J gave up 3 bases; unmatched junction bases: 9. The CDR3 is CASRIPLTGGYEQYF. The CDR3 DNA follows: TGTGCCAGCAGAATTCCGCTGACAGGGGGCTACGAGCAGTACTTC.

This clone was counted between two and nine times. V is TRBV11-2 and J is TRBJ1-5; no clear D gene. In germline, CDR1 is SGHAT, CDR2 FQNNGV. V was pared by 5 bases and J by 6 bases, with 8 bases between. CDR3 length: 12 amino acids. As DNA, the CDR3 is TGTGCCAGCAGCCTTCACGGTCAGCCCCAGCATTTT. Its protein product is CASSLHGQPQHF. Based on the CDR3 plus reference TRBV11-2 and TRBJ1-5, the full variable domain is EAGVAQSPRYKIIEKRQSVAFWCNPISGHATLYWYQQILGQGPKLLIQFQNNGVVDDSQLPKDRFSAERLKGVDSTLKIQPAKLEDSAVYLCASSLHGQPQHFGDGTRLSIL.

V and J are TRBV6-6 and TRBJ2-5; possibly TRBD1 or TRBD2 for D (5 bases each). This CDR3 has 14 residues. Per the germline V gene, CDR1 is MNHNY and CDR2 is SVGAGI (reference sequence). The V and J ends lost 5 bases and 5 bases respectively, with 15 bases between them. CDR3 in amino acids: CASSGSGEGETQYF. CDR3 coding DNA: TGTGCCAGCAGTGGCAGCGGTGAGGGGGAGACCCAGTACTTC.

The genes are TRBV7-2 and TRBJ2-7; weak D call: TRBD2 (6 bases). Trimming pared 3 bases from V and 2 bases from J, leaving 14 bases between. The CDR3 spans 15 residues. Germline values: CDR1 SGHTA, CDR2 FQGNSA. Written as DNA, the CDR3 is TGTGCCAGCAGCTTTACCGGGACTGGAGCCTACGAGCAGTACTTC. Translation: CASSFTGTGAYEQYF.

The rearrangement joins TRBV12-2 to TRBJ2-5; TRBD2 was called by the table and not checked on the DNA. TRBV12-2 is an annotated pseudogene. The CDR3 runs 17 residues. The CDR3 reads CASRLGREDAGSETQYF. For the CDR3, the DNA is TGTGCAAGTCGCTTAGGGCGTGAAGACGCGGGCTCAGAGACCCAGTACTTC.

J is TRBJ2-7 and V is TRBV10-3; 12 nucleotides agree with TRBD2. Germline values: CDR1 ENHRY, CDR2 SYGVKD. V dropped 10 bases and J dropped 0; count of bases not matched to a gene: 1. This CDR3 region has 13 residues. This CDR3 reads CATGLAGSYEQYF. Here the CDR3 DNA reads TGTGCCACGGGACTAGCGGGCTCCTACGAGCAGTACTTC.

This sequence joins TRBV2 and TRBJ2-3; D gene unclear. The CDR3 sequence is 15 residues long. Germline CDR1 reads SNHLY; CDR2 reads FYNNEI. V lost 6 bases and J lost 5, with 18 bases in between. CDR3 protein: CASRNPGRSGDTQYF. The CDR3 coding sequence is TGTGCCAGCAGGAACCCTGGACGCAGTGGAGATACGCAGTATTTT.

CDR3 protein: CASSPRSLAGLSGANVLTF. The CDR3 region has the DNA TGTGCCAGCAGCCCTCGGTCACTAGCGGGCCTCTCTGGGGCCAACGTCCTGACTTTC. The chain has TRBV9 and TRBJ2-6; TRBD2 aligns across 9 bases. Germline values: CDR1 SGDLS, CDR2 YYNGEE. This CDR3 region has 19 residues. V shed 4 bases, J shed 0 bases, and the junction held 11 bases outside the gene matches.

V usage is TRBV19 and J usage is TRBJ2-2; TRBD2 matches at 10 bases. In germline, CDR1 is LNHDA, CDR2 SQIVND (reference sequence). This CDR3 has 15 amino acids. V lost 5 bases and J lost 3; bases outside the gene matches: 3. DNA of the CDR3: TGTGCCAGTAGTGCCGGACTAGCGGACACCGGGGAGCTGTTTTTT. Amino acids: CASSAGLADTGELFF.

The V gene is TRBV18, the J gene TRBJ1-3, with 8 bases aligning to TRBD1. The CDR3 loop spans 18 amino acids. With 1 base clipped from V and 1 base from J, the junction kept 9 bases outside the gene matches. Germline CDR1 and CDR2: KGHSH and LQKENI. CDR3 amino acids: CASSPLATGVVSGNTIYF. In DNA, the CDR3 is TGTGCCAGCTCACCACTCGCGACAGGGGTAGTTTCTGGAAACACCATATATTTT.

The chain employs TRBV18 and TRBJ2-5, with a possible D match to TRBD1 (5 bases). Deletions cut 5 bases from V and 2 bases from J, with 12 bases between. The CDR3 extends over 14 amino acids. Germline V gene sequence: CDR1 KGHSH, CDR2 LQKENI. The CDR3 region is CASSARQTQETQYF. The CDR3 nucleotides are TGTGCCAGCTCAGCCAGACAGACACAAGAGACCCAGTACTTC.

CDR3 sequence: CASSPGTGATFYEQYF. The DNA for the CDR3 is TGTGCCAGCAGTCCGGGGACAGGGGCTACCTTTTACGAGCAGTACTTC. This chain links TRBV28 with TRBJ2-7; 10 bases fit TRBD1. The germline V gene encodes CDR1 MDHEN and CDR2 SYDVKM. This CDR3 is built from 16 residues. V shed 5 bases, J shed 4 bases, and the junction held 11 bases outside the gene matches.